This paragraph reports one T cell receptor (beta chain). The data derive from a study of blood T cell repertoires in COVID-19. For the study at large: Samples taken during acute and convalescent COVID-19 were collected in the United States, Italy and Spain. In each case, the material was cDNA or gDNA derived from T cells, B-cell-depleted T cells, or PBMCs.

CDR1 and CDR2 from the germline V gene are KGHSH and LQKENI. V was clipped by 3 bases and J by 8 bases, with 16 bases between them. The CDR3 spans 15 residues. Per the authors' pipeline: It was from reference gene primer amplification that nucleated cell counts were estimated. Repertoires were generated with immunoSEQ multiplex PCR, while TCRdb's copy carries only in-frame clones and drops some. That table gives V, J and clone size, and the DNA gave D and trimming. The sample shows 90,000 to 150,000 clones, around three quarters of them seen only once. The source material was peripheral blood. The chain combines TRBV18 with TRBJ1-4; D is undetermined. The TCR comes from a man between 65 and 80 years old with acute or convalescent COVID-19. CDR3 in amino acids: CASSPRTASGEKLFF. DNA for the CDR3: TGTGCCAGCTCACCGAGAACAGCCAGCGGGGAAAAACTGTTTTTT. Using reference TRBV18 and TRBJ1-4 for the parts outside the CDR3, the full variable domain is NAGVMQNPRHLVRRRGQEARLRCSPMKGHSHVYWYRQLPEEGLKFMVYLQKENIIDESGMPKERFSAEFPKEGPSILRIQQVVRGDSAAYFCASSPRTASGEKLFFGSGTQLSVL.